The rows below give T cell receptor beta chains drawn from one sample of a study of PD-L1 blockade in urothelial cancer. Sequencing was performed with immunoSEQ multiplex PCR; in TCRdb, only in-frame clones are kept and a portion is missing. The top ten hold about 6.2% of the sample, which has approximately 86,000 clones, around 81% seen once. This specimen consisted of PBMCs, obtained around atezolizumab (anti-PD-L1) treatment. These receptors came from a man between 35 and 55 years old with urothelial cancer. Both conserved end residues are part of each CDR3. Each record gives: clone size, V gene, D gene, J gene, CDR3 protein, CDR3 DNA. D genes are given only for firm matches. Clone size is not always given. Where it is, it says once, few, many or a class for expanded clones.

-	TRBV5-1	TRBD1	TRBJ2-2	CASRGQVNTGELFF	TGCGCCAGTAGGGGACAGGTCAACACCGGGGAGCTGTTTTTT
few	TRBV19	-	TRBJ1-4	CASTDREKLFF	TGTGCCAGTACGGACAGAGAAAAACTGTTTTTT
few	TRBV5-1	TRBD2	TRBJ2-7	CASSLPSGASEQYF	TGCGCCAGCAGCTTGCCTAGCGGAGCCTCCGAGCAGTACTTC
-	TRBV7-9	-	TRBJ1-1	CASSLDGETEAFF	TGTGCCAGCAGCTTAGACGGGGAAACTGAAGCTTTCTTT
-	TRBV9	-	TRBJ2-6	CASSVALSSGANVLTF	TGTGCCAGCAGCGTAGCCCTTAGCTCTGGGGCCAACGTCCTGACTTTC
-	TRBV5-1	-	TRBJ1-1	CASSLKRGAAEAFF	TGCGCCAGCAGCTTGAAGCGGGGGGCGGCTGAAGCTTTCTTT
few	TRBV19	TRBD1	TRBJ1-1	CASSKGQLNTEAFF	TGTGCCAGTAGCAAGGGACAGTTGAACACTGAAGCTTTCTTT
once	TRBV20-1	-	TRBJ2-7	CSGRVGYEQYF	TGCAGTGGCAGGGTGGGCTACGAGCAGTACTTC
few	TRBV4-2	TRBD1	TRBJ1-5	CASGGQADQPQHF	TGTGCCAGCGGGGGACAGGCGGATCAGCCCCAGCATTTT
-	TRBV29-1	TRBD2	TRBJ2-1	CSVVAGGRRSEQFF	TGCAGCGTGGTAGCGGGAGGGAGGAGGAGTGAGCAGTTCTTC
-	TRBV9	-	TRBJ2-5	CASSPPGETQYF	TGTGCCAGCAGCCCACCCGGGGAGACCCAGTACTTC
-	TRBV11-3	-	TRBJ2-1	CASSSWATGNEQFF	TGTGCCAGCAGCTCCTGGGCAACAGGGAATGAGCAGTTCTTC
-	TRBV27	-	TRBJ2-1	CASSLSGGKNEQFF	TGTGCCAGCAGTTTATCGGGCGGGAAGAATGAGCAGTTCTTC
-	TRBV9	-	TRBJ2-3	CASSVGSQGVTDTQYF	TGTGCCAGCAGCGTAGGGTCACAGGGAGTGACAGATACGCAGTATTTT
-	TRBV7-9	TRBD1	TRBJ2-1	CASRPTGGPYNEQFF	TGTGCCAGCAGGCCGACAGGGGGCCCCTACAATGAGCAGTTCTTC
-	TRBV5-1	TRBD1	TRBJ2-6	CASSLWGTGSSGANVLTF	TGCGCCAGCAGCTTGTGGGGGACAGGGTCCTCTGGGGCCAACGTCCTGACTTTC
-	TRBV9	-	TRBJ2-7	CASSVLGGDPIYEQYF	TGTGCCAGCAGCGTACTTGGAGGGGACCCGATCTACGAGCAGTACTTC
-	TRBV7-2	-	TRBJ2-7	CASSPQQGRSYEQYF	TGTGCCAGCAGCCCCCAACAGGGGAGGTCCTACGAGCAGTACTTC
-	TRBV30	TRBD1	TRBJ2-2	CAWITTGGVRTGELFF	TGTGCCTGGATTACGACAGGGGGCGTGCGTACCGGGGAGCTGTTTTTT
-	TRBV4-3	-	TRBJ1-5	CASSQGTGPNQPQHF	TGCGCCAGCAGCCAAGGCACAGGGCCTAATCAGCCCCAGCATTTT
-	TRBV19	TRBD2	TRBJ2-1	CASSMGLAVYNEQFF	TGTGCCAGTAGTATGGGTCTAGCGGTATACAATGAGCAGTTCTTC
-	TRBV28	-	TRBJ2-7	CASSWAGEQYF	TGTGCCAGCAGTTGGGCGGGCGAGCAGTACTTC
-	TRBV2	-	TRBJ1-5	CASTRDLNQPQHF	TGTGCCAGCACGAGGGATCTTAATCAGCCCCAGCATTTT
-	TRBV9	-	TRBJ1-1	CASSEAGQLNTEAFF	TGTGCCAGCAGCGAGGCCGGACAGCTGAACACTGAAGCTTTCTTT
once	TRBV19	-	TRBJ2-7	CASSTDSSLEQYF	TGTGCCAGTAGTACCGACAGCTCGTTGGAGCAGTACTTC
-	TRBV6-1	TRBD1	TRBJ1-3	CASNSGQGGNTIYF	TGTGCCAGCAATTCCGGACAGGGAGGAAACACCATATATTTT
once	TRBV7-9	TRBD1	TRBJ1-4	CASSFPTGVGNEKLFF	TGTGCCAGCAGCTTTCCGACAGGGGTGGGTAATGAAAAACTGTTTTTT
-	TRBV6-1	TRBD2	TRBJ2-1	CASTASGSPYNEQFF	TGTGCCAGCACCGCTAGCGGGAGTCCCTACAATGAGCAGTTCTTC
-	TRBV7-3	-	TRBJ1-1	CASSLTRSDEAFF	TGTGCCAGCAGCTTAACTAGATCTGATGAAGCTTTCTTT
-	TRBV20-1	-	TRBJ1-1	CSALAGEAFF	TGCAGTGCCCTTGCCGGTGAAGCTTTCTTT
-	TRBV7-8	-	TRBJ2-7	CASSTEGGGSNEQYF	TGTGCCAGCAGCACGGAGGGAGGGGGTTCCAACGAGCAGTACTTC
medium-sized	TRBV5-1	-	TRBJ2-7	CASAQQGVSYEQYF	TGCGCCAGCGCCCAACAGGGCGTCAGCTACGAGCAGTACTTC
once	TRBV5-5	-	TRBJ2-5	CASSLGQGYVETQYF	TGTGCCAGCAGCTTGGGGCAGGGGTACGTAGAGACCCAGTACTTC
-	TRBV5-4	TRBD2	TRBJ2-5	CASSPEASGSETQYF	TGTGCCAGCAGCCCGGAAGCTAGCGGGAGTGAGACCCAGTACTTC
few	TRBV30	-	TRBJ1-5	CAWSKWARGQPQHF	TGTGCCTGGAGTAAGTGGGCGCGGGGTCAGCCCCAGCATTTT
-	TRBV5-1	TRBD2	TRBJ2-3	CASRGYGRREDTDTQYF	TGCGCCAGCAGGGGCTACGGGCGGCGGGAGGACACAGATACGCAGTATTTT
-	TRBV28	-	TRBJ1-1	CASSTGGVNTEAFF	TGTGCCAGCAGCACCGGGGGAGTGAACACTGAAGCTTTCTTT
-	TRBV5-4	-	TRBJ2-1	CASSPGAGEINEQFF	TGTGCCAGCAGCCCCGGAGCGGGCGAGATCAATGAGCAGTTCTTC
once	TRBV19	-	TRBJ1-5	CASGREGNQPQHF	TGTGCCAGCGGCCGGGAAGGCAATCAGCCCCAGCATTTT
-	TRBV9	-	TRBJ1-2	CASNIQGNYGYTF	TGTGCCAGCAACATACAGGGCAACTATGGCTACACCTTC
-	TRBV19	TRBD1	TRBJ1-5	CASSRGTGGNQPQHF	TGTGCCAGTTCCAGGGGGACAGGGGGAAATCAGCCCCAGCATTTT
few	TRBV10-2	TRBD2	TRBJ2-7	CASSELGLAGYEQYF	TGCGCCAGCAGTGAGTTGGGACTAGCGGGCTACGAGCAGTACTTC
-	TRBV5-3	TRBD1	TRBJ1-5	CARSWPLWGQGKHQPQHF	TGTGCCAGAAGCTGGCCCTTATGGGGACAGGGTAAGCATCAGCCCCAGCATTTT
-	TRBV6-5	-	TRBJ2-5	CASSYSGSGGETQYF	TGTGCCAGCAGTTACTCGGGGAGCGGAGGAGAGACCCAGTACTTC
-	TRBV5-8	-	TRBJ2-5	CASRPDTWPSQETQYF	TGTGCCAGCAGACCAGACACTTGGCCGTCCCAAGAGACCCAGTACTTC
-	TRBV28	-	TRBJ2-3	CASSLSDSPDTQYF	TGTGCCAGCAGTTTGTCGGATAGCCCAGATACGCAGTATTTT
-	TRBV30	-	TRBJ1-1	CAWSGGGLNPEAFF	TGTGCCTGGAGTGGGGGGGGCCTCAACCCTGAAGCTTTCTTT
-	TRBV5-1	TRBD1	TRBJ1-2	CASSWGTVSYNGYTF	TGCGCCAGCAGCTGGGGGACAGTTTCCTACAATGGCTACACCTTC